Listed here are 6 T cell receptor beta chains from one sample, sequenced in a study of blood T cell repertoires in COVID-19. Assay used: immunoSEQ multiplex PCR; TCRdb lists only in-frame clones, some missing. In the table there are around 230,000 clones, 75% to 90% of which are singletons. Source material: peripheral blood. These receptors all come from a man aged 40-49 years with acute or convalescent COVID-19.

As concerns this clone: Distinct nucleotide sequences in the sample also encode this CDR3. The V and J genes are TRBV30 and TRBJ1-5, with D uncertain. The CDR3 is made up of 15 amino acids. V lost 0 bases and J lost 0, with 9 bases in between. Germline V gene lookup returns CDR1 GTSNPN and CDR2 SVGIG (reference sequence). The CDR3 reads CAWSVGDYSNQPQHF. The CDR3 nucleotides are TGTGCCTGGAGTGTAGGAGATTATAGCAATCAGCCCCAGCATTTT.

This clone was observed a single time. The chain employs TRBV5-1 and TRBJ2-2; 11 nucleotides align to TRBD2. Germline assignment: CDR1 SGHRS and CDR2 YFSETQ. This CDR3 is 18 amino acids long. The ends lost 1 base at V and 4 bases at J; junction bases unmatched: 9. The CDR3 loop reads CASSLPNTSGGFTGELFF. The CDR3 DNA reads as TGCGCCAGCAGCTTGCCCAATACTAGCGGGGGTTTCACCGGGGAGCTGTTTTTT.

The CDR3 reads CASSLEGGLTEAFF. The DNA of the CDR3 is TGTGCCAGCAGCTTAGAAGGGGGCCTCACTGAAGCTTTCTTT. The rearrangement uses TRBV7-8 and TRBJ1-1; 7 positions match TRBD1. The germline V gene has CDR1 SGHVS and CDR2 FQNEAQ. This CDR3 is 14 amino acids long. V lost 1 base and J lost 4; bases outside the gene matches: 3.

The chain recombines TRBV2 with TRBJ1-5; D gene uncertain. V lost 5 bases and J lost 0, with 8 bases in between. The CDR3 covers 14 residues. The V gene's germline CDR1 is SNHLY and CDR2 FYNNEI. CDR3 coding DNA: TGTGCCAGCAGTAGGCAGGTTAGCAATCAGCCCCAGCATTTT. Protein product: CASSRQVSNQPQHF.

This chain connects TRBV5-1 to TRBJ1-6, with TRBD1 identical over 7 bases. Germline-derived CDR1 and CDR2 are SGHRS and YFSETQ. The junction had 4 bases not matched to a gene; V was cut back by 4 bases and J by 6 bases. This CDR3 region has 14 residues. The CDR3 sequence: CASSRGQTNSPLHF. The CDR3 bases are TGCGCCAGCAGCAGGGGACAGACTAATTCACCCCTCCACTTT.

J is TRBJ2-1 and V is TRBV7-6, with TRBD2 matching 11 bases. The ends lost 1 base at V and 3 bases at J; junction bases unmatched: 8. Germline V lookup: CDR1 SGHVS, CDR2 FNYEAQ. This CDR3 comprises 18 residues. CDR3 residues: CASSLGPSGGRGYNEQFF. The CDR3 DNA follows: TGTGCCAGCAGCTTAGGGCCTAGCGGGGGGCGAGGCTACAATGAGCAGTTCTTC.